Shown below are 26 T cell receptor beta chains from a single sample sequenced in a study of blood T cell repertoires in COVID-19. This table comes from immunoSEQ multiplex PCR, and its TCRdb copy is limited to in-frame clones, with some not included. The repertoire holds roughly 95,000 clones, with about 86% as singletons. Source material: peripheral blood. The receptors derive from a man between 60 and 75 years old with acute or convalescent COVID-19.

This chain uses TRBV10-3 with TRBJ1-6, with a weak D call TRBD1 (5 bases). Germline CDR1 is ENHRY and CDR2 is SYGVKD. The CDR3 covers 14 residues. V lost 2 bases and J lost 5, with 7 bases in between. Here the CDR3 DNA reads TGTGCCATCAGTGAGACAGGAGATAATTCACCCCTCCACTTT. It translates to CAISETGDNSPLHF.

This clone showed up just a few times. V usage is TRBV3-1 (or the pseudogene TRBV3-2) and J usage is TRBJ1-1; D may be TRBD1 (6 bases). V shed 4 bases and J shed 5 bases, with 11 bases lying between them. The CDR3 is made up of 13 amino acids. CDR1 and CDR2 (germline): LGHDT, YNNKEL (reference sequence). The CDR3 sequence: CASSLEGGTEAFF. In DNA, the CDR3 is TGTGCCAGCAGCCTTGAGGGGGGGACTGAAGCTTTCTTT.

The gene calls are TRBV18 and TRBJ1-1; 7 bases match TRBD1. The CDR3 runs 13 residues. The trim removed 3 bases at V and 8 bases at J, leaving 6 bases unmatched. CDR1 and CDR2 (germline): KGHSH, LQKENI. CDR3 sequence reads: CASSPWDREEAFF. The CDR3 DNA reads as TGTGCCAGCTCACCCTGGGACAGAGAAGAAGCTTTCTTT. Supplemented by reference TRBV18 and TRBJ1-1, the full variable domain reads NAGVMQNPRHLVRRRGQEARLRCSPMKGHSHVYWYRQLPEEGLKFMVYLQKENIIDESGMPKERFSAEFPKEGPSILRIQQVVRGDSAAYFCASSPWDREEAFFGQGTRLTVV.

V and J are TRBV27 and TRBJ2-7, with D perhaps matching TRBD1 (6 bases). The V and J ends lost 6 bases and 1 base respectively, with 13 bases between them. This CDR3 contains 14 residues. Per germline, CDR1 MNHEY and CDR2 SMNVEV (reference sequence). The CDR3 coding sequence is TGTGCCAGCAGACCCGACAGGTTGTCCTACGAGCAGTACGTC. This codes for CASRPDRLSYEQYV.

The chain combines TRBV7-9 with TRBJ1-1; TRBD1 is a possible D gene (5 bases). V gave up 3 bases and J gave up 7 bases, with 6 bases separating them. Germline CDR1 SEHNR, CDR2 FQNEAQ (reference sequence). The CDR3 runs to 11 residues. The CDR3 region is CASSFRDEAFF. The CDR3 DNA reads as TGTGCCAGCAGCTTCAGGGATGAAGCTTTCTTT.

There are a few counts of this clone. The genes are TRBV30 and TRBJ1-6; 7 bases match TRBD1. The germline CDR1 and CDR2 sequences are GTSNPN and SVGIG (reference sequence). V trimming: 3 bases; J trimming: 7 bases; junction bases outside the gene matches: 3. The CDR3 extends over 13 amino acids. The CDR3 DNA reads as TGTGCCTGGAGAGGGGGACAGAATTCACCCCTCCACTTT. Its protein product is CAWRGGQNSPLHF.

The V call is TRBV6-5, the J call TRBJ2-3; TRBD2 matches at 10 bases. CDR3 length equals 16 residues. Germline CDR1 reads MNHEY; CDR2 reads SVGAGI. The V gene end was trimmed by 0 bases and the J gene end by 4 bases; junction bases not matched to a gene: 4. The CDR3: CASSYSLAGVPDTQYF. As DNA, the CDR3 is TGTGCCAGCAGTTACTCCCTAGCGGGGGTGCCAGATACGCAGTATTTT.

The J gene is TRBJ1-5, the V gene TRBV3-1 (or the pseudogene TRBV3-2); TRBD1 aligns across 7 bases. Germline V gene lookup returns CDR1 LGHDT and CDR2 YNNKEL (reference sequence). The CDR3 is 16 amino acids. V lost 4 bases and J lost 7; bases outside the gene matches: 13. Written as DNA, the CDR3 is TGTGCCAGCAGCCTCGGCCGAGGGGGCGCGGGGCAGCCCCAGCATTTT. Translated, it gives CASSLGRGGAGQPQHF.

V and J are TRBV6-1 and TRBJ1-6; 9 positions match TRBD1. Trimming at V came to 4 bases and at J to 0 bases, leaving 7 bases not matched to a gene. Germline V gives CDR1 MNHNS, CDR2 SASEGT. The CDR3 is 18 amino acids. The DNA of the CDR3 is TGTGCCAGCAGTGGGGGACAGGGCGGAAGCTCCTATAATTCACCCCTCCACTTT. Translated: CASSGGQGGSSYNSPLHF.

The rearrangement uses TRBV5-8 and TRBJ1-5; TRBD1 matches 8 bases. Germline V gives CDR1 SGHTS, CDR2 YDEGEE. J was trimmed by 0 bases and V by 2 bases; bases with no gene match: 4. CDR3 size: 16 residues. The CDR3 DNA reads TGTGCCAGCAGCTTTTACAGGGGGGATAGCAATCAGCCCCAGCATTTT. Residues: CASSFYRGDSNQPQHF.

The CDR3 loop reads CASSLGQNLQETQYF. The CDR3 DNA reads as TGCGCCAGCAGCTTGGGACAAAATCTGCAAGAGACCCAGTACTTC. The rearrangement joins TRBV5-1 to TRBJ2-5; D is uncertain. Trimming removed 0 bases from V and 2 bases from J, with 11 bases in between. The CDR3 loop spans 15 amino acids. Germline V lookup: CDR1 SGHRS, CDR2 YFSETQ.

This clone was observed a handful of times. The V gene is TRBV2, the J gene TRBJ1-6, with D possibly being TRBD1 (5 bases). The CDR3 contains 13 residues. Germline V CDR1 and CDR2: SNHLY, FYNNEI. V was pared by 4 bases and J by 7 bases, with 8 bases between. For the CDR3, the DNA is TGTGCCAGCAGTGTAGGGGTGAATTCACCCCTCCACTTT. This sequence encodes CASSVGVNSPLHF.

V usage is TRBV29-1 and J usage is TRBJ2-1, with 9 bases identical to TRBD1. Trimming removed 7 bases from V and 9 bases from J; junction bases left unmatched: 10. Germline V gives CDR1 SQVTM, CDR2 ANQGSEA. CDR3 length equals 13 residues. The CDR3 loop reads CSAGQGRWPEQFF. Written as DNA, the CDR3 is TGCAGCGCTGGACAGGGGAGGTGGCCTGAGCAGTTCTTC.

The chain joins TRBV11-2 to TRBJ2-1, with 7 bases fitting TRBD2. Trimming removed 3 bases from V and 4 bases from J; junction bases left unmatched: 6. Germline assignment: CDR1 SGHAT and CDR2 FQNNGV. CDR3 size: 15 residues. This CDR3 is CASSLGTTVYNEQFF. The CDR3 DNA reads TGTGCCAGCAGCTTGGGGACTACTGTTTACAATGAGCAGTTCTTC. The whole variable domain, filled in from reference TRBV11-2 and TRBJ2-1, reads EAGVAQSPRYKIIEKRQSVAFWCNPISGHATLYWYQQILGQGPKLLIQFQNNGVVDDSQLPKDRFSAERLKGVDSTLKIQPAKLEDSAVYLCASSLGTTVYNEQFFGPGTRLTVL.

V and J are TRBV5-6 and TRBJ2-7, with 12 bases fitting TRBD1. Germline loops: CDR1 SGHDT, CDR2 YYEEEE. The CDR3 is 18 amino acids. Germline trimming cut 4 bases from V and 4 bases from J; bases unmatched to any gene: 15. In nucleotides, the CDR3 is TGTGCCAGCAGCCCTGTGGCTGGGACAGGGGGCGGCTGGTACGAGCAGTACTTC. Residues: CASSPVAGTGGGWYEQYF. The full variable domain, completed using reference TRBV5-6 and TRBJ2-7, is DAGVTQSPTHLIKTRGQQVTLRCSPKSGHDTVSWYQQALGQGPQFIFQYYEEEERQRGNFPDRFSGHQFPNYSSELNVNALLLGDSALYLCASSPVAGTGGGWYEQYFGPGTRLTVT.

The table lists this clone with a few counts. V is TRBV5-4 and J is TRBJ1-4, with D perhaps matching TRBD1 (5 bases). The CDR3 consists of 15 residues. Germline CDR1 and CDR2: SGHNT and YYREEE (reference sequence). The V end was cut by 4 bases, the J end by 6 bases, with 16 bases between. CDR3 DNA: TGTGCCAGCAGCCGGGGGATCACCGGGGATGAAAAACTGTTTTTT. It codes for CASSRGITGDEKLFF.

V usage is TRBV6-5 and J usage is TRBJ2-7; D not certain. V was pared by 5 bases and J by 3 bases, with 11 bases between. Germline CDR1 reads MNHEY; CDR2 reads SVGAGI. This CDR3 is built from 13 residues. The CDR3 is CASSRSGLYEQYF. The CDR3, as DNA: TGTGCCAGCAGTAGGTCAGGCCTCTACGAGCAGTACTTC.

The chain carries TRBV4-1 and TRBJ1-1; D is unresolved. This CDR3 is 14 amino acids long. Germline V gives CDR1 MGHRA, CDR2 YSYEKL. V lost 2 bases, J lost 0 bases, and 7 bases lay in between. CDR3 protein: CASSQWAMNTEAFF. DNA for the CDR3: TGCGCCAGCAGCCAATGGGCGATGAACACTGAAGCTTTCTTT.

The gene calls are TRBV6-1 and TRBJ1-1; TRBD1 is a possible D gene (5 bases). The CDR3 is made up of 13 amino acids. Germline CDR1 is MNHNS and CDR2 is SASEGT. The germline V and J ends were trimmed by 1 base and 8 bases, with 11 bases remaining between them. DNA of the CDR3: TGTGCCAGCAGTGAAGGGTGGACACCCGAAGCTTTCTTT. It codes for CASSEGWTPEAFF.

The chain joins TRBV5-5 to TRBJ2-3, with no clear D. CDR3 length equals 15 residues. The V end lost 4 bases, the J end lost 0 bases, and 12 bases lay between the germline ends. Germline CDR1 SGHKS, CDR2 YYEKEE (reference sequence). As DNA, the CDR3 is TGTGCCAGCAGCCCGCGGAGTACTAGCACAGATACGCAGTATTTT. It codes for CASSPRSTSTDTQYF. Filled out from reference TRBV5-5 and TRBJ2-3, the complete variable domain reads DAGVTQSPTHLIKTRGQQVTLRCSPISGHKSVSWYQQVLGQGPQFIFQYYEKEERGRGNFPDRFSARQFPNYSSELNVNALLLGDSALYLCASSPRSTSTDTQYFGPGTRLTVL.

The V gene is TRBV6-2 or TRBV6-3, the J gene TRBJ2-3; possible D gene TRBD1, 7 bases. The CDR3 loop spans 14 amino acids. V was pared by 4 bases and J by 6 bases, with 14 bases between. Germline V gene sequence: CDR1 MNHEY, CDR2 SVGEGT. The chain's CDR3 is CASSLRRGHDTQYF. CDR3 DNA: TGTGCCAGCAGTTTGAGGAGGGGGCACGATACGCAGTATTTT.

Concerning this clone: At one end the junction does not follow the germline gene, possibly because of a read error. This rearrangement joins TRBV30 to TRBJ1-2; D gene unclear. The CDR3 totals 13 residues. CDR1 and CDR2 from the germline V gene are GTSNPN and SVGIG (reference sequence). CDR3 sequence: CAWSPDGNYDYTF. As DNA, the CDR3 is TGTGCCTGGAGCCCGGACGGGAACTATGACTACACCTTC.

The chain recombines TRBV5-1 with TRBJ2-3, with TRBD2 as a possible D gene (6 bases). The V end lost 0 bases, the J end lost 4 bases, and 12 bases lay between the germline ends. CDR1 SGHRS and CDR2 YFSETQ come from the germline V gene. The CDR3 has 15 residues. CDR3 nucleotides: TGCGCCAGCAGCTTGGCCGGGCGGGAAGCAGATACGCAGTATTTT. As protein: CASSLAGREADTQYF.

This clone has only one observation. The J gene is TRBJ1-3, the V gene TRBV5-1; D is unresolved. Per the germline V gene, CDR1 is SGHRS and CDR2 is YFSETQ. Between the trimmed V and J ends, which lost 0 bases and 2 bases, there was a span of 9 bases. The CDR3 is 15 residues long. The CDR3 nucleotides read TGCGCCAGCAGCTTGGAGAGGGTGGCTGGAAACACCATATATTTT. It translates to CASSLERVAGNTIYF.

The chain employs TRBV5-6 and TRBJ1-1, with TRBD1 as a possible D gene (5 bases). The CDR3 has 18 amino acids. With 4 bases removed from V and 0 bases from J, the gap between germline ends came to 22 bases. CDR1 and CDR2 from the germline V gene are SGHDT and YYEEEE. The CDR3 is CASSRPVSGPSMNTEAFF. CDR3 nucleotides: TGTGCCAGCAGCCGCCCTGTCTCAGGGCCATCAATGAACACTGAAGCTTTCTTT.

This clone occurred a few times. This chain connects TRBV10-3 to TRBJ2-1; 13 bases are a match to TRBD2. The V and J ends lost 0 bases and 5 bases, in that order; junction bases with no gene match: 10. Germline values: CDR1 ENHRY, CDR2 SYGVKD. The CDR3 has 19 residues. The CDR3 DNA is TGTGCCATCAGTGAGTCGACCCCGGGACTAGCGGGAAGTGACAATGAGCAGTTCTTC. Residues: CAISESTPGLAGSDNEQFF.